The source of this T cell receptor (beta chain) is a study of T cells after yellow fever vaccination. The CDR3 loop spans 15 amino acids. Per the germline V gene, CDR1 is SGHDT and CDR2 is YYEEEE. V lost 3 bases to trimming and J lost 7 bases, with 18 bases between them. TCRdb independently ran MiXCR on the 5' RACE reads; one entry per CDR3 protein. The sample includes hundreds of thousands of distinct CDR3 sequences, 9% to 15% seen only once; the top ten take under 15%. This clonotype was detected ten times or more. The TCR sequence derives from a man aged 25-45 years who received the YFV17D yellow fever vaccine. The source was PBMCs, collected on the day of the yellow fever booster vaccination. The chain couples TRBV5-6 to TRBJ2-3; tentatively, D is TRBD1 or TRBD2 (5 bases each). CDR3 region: CASSWGSGHGNTQYF. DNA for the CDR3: TGTGCCAGCAGCTGGGGGAGCGGCCATGGGAATACGCAGTATTTT. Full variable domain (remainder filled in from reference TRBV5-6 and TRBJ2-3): DAGVTQSPTHLIKTRGQQVTLRCSPKSGHDTVSWYQQALGQGPQFIFQYYEEEERQRGNFPDRFSGHQFPNYSSELNVNALLLGDSALYLCASSWGSGHGNTQYFGPGTRLTVL.